The 8 T cell receptor beta chains in this list originate from one sample, sequenced in a study of cytomegalovirus exposure and HLA in healthy donors. The PCR ran on 60 Vbeta and 13 Jbeta primers. Clones were read by immunoSEQ multiplex PCR, and TCRdb kept only the in-frame ones, dropping some. Of roughly 100,000 clones detected, roughly three quarters appear once; the ten largest clones hold less than 0.95%. The sequencing input was PBMCs. Receptors originate from a woman aged 60-75 years in good health and CMV-seronegative.

The count of this clone is one. The chain is built from TRBV5-5 and TRBJ2-7, with 8 bases identical to TRBD1. This CDR3 spans 14 amino acids. Germline V gene data show CDR1 as SGHKS and CDR2 as YYEKEE (reference sequence). With V trimmed by 2 bases and J by 1 base, 2 bases remained unmatched. Here the CDR3 DNA reads TGTGCCAGCAGCTTACACAGGGGGTCCTACGAGCAGTACTTC. It translates to CASSLHRGSYEQYF.

V and J are TRBV4-1 and TRBJ2-7; TRBD1 agrees at 11 bases. Trimming removed 4 bases from V and 6 bases from J; junction bases left unmatched: 2. The CDR3 runs to 13 residues. Germline V gene lookup returns CDR1 MGHRA and CDR2 YSYEKL. The CDR3 DNA reads as TGCGCCAGCAGCCTCGGGACAGGGGGCGAGCAGTACTTC. Protein sequence: CASSLGTGGEQYF.

The chain uses TRBV5-1 and TRBJ2-2, with 11 bases matching TRBD1. This CDR3 is built from 16 residues. Germline V gene sequence: CDR1 SGHRS, CDR2 YFSETQ. V was clipped by 4 bases and J by 4 bases; unmatched bases: 6. CDR3 amino acids: CASSGGTGGFTGELFF. CDR3 nucleotide sequence: TGCGCCAGCAGCGGTGGGACAGGGGGTTTCACCGGGGAGCTGTTTTTT.

The V call is TRBV5-6, the J call TRBJ2-1; 8 bases fit TRBD2. CDR1 is SGHDT and CDR2 is YYEEEE in the germline V gene. CDR3 size: 13 residues. Trimming at V came to 2 bases and at J to 8 bases, leaving 3 bases not matched to a gene. The CDR3 sequence is CASSFGGVYEQFF. The CDR3 DNA reads TGTGCCAGCAGCTTCGGGGGGGTCTATGAGCAGTTCTTC.

The CDR3 bases are TGTGCCAGCAGCTTCCGTGTACTCAATGAGCAGTTCTTC. Its translation is CASSFRVLNEQFF. The J gene is TRBJ2-1, the V gene TRBV7-9; D remains unclear. Per the germline V gene, CDR1 is SEHNR and CDR2 is FQNEAQ (reference sequence). CDR3 size: 13 residues. With 3 bases removed from V and 6 bases from J, the gap between germline ends came to 9 bases.

The V and J genes are TRBV6-5 and TRBJ2-7; D may be TRBD1 (6 bases). Germline CDR1 reads MNHEY; CDR2 reads SVGAGI. Trimming removed 5 bases at V and 5 bases at J, with 13 bases between. This CDR3 spans 13 amino acids. The CDR3 sequence is CASSPRQADEQYF. The DNA for the CDR3 is TGTGCCAGCAGTCCGCGACAGGCGGACGAGCAGTACTTC.

This clone was seen a few times. The genes are TRBV9 and TRBJ2-2; a weak D match, TRBD2 (5 bases). Looked up from germline, CDR1 is SGDLS and CDR2 is YYNGEE. The CDR3 consists of 15 residues. V lost 0 bases and J lost 1, with 7 bases in between. As DNA, the CDR3 is TGTGCCAGCAGCGTAGGAGGGTTGAACACCGGGGAGCTGTTTTTT. Translating it yields CASSVGGLNTGELFF.

V is TRBV7-6 and J is TRBJ2-3; possibly TRBD1 for D (6 bases). Germline-derived CDR1 and CDR2 are SGHVS and FNYEAQ. V lost 2 bases to trimming and J lost 2 bases, with 17 bases between them. The CDR3 is 17 residues long. This chain's CDR3 is CASSLYRQGFDTDTQYF. CDR3 DNA: TGTGCCAGCAGCTTATACCGGCAGGGGTTTGACACAGATACGCAGTATTTT.